The next 27 T cell receptor beta chains were all read from a single sample in a study of identical twins. TCRdb reprocessed the 5' RACE reads via MiXCR and lists one record per CDR3 protein. The sample consists of 750,000 to 950,000 distinct CDR3 sequences, 9% to 15% of them appearing once. A further study also used this sample, focusing on yellow fever vaccine responses in identical twins.

Sequences were obtained from PBMCs. Receptor source: a woman aged 18-29 years in good health.

The chain links TRBV7-2 to TRBJ1-2; TRBD1 might be the D (6 bases). CDR1 is SGHTA and CDR2 is FQGNSA in the germline V gene. The V end lost 5 bases, the J end lost 5 bases, and 12 bases lay between the germline ends. This CDR3 is 13 amino acids long. The CDR3 DNA reads as TGTGCCAGCAGCGCTGTAGGGGGTTATGGCTACACCTTC. Translating it yields CASSAVGGYGYTF.

This clonotype was seen at least ten times. The chain combines TRBV10-3 with TRBJ2-1; TRBD2 matches 9 bases. Germline V gene sequence: CDR1 ENHRY, CDR2 SYGVKD. This CDR3 has 14 residues. V dropped 6 bases and J dropped 5; count of bases not matched to a gene: 5. Here the CDR3 DNA reads TGTGCCATCAGGAAGGCTAGCGGGGACAATGAGCAGTTCTTC. Translating it yields CAIRKASGDNEQFF.

This clonotype was counted ten times or more. The chain is built from TRBV12-3 or TRBV12-4 and TRBJ2-2, with 8 nucleotides matching TRBD1. The junction had 5 bases not matched to a gene; V was cut back by 0 bases and J by 5 bases. This CDR3 has 16 residues. This CDR3 reads CASSLASRQGTGELFF. CDR3 DNA: TGTGCCAGCAGTTTAGCATCACGACAGGGGACCGGGGAGCTGTTTTTT.

The chain joins TRBV5-1 to TRBJ2-1; TRBD1 or TRBD2 may be the D gene (5 bases each). This CDR3 region has 13 residues. V was trimmed by 4 bases and J by 7 bases, leaving 12 bases between them. Looked up from germline, CDR1 is SGHRS and CDR2 is YFSETQ. CDR3 DNA sequence: TGCGCCAGCAGCGGGGGTATGGGGAATGAGCAGTTCTTC. The encoded protein is CASSGGMGNEQFF.

This clonotype was picked up a small number of times. The gene calls are TRBV12-3 or TRBV12-4 and TRBJ1-1; D may be TRBD1 (5 bases). The CDR3 has 14 amino acids. With 6 bases removed from V and 5 bases from J, the gap between germline ends came to 16 bases. CDR3 residues: CASRGTSESTEAFF. The CDR3 DNA is TGTGCCAGCAGGGGGACTTCCGAAAGTACTGAAGCTTTCTTT.

This sequence joins TRBV4-2 and TRBJ1-6; D remains ambiguous. Trimming cost V 0 bases and J 8 bases, with 11 bases left between them. The germline CDR1 and CDR2 sequences are LGHNA and YNFKEQ. This CDR3 has 15 amino acids. The CDR3 region is CASSQEWVSDSPLHF. CDR3 DNA sequence: TGTGCCAGCAGCCAAGAGTGGGTTTCGGATTCACCCCTCCACTTT.

The V call is TRBV19, the J call TRBJ2-5, with unresolved D. The germline V and J ends were trimmed by 0 bases and 5 bases, with 7 bases remaining between them. CDR1 and CDR2 from the germline V gene are LNHDA and SQIVND (reference sequence). This CDR3 has 13 residues. CDR3 residues: CASSIDLGETQYF. The CDR3 coding sequence is TGTGCCAGTAGTATAGATCTTGGGGAGACCCAGTACTTC.

At least ten counts were recorded for this clonotype. The gene calls are TRBV5-5 and TRBJ1-1; 12 nucleotides align to TRBD1. V dropped 5 bases and J dropped 5; count of bases not matched to a gene: 13. This CDR3 has 17 residues. Germline CDR1 and CDR2: SGHKS and YYEKEE (reference sequence). The CDR3 spells CASSPGQGAAILTEAFF. The CDR3 nucleotides read TGTGCCAGCAGTCCGGGACAGGGGGCCGCGATCCTAACTGAAGCTTTCTTT.

V is TRBV5-4 and J is TRBJ1-6; 9 bases align to TRBD1. J lost 5 bases, V lost 4 bases, and 13 bases had no gene match. CDR3 length equals 18 residues. CDR1 is SGHNT and CDR2 is YYREEE in the germline V gene (reference sequence). The CDR3 loop is CASSVDRGYLMNNSPLHF. CDR3 in DNA: TGTGCCAGCAGCGTGGACAGGGGATACCTTATGAATAATTCACCCCTCCACTTT.

Many counts were recorded for this clonotype. The genes are TRBV4-1 and TRBJ1-5; D is uncertain. V lost 1 base to trimming and J lost 7 bases, with 11 bases between them. Germline CDR1 is MGHRA and CDR2 is YSYEKL. The CDR3 extends over 14 amino acids. This CDR3 is CASSQVGFGQPQHF. The CDR3 coding sequence is TGCGCCAGCAGCCAAGTGGGGTTTGGCCAGCCCCAGCATTTT.

The table lists this clonotype with many counts. The rearrangement links TRBV12-3 or TRBV12-4 to TRBJ1-2, with unresolved D. Trimming removed 0 bases from V and 5 bases from J, with 16 bases in between. This CDR3 region has 16 residues. The CDR3 coding sequence is TGTGCCAGCAGTTTAGCGCTCTCTATGCAAAGTTATGGCTACACCTTC. Translating gives CASSLALSMQSYGYTF.

V is TRBV20-1 and J is TRBJ1-5; D is unclear. The CDR3 runs 12 residues. Germline lookup yields CDR1 DFQATT and CDR2 SNEGSKA (reference sequence). The V and J ends lost 3 bases and 3 bases respectively, with 6 bases between them. For the CDR3, the DNA is TGCAGTGCTAGGTGGGTCAATCAGCCCCAGCATTTT. Translation: CSARWVNQPQHF.

The rearrangement joins TRBV10-3 to TRBJ2-3; 13 bases are a match to TRBD2. Germline CDR1 ENHRY, CDR2 SYGVKD. Trimming at V came to 4 bases and at J to 5 bases, leaving 3 bases not matched to a gene. There are 15 residues in the CDR3. Here the CDR3 DNA reads TGTGCCATCAGTGGACTAGCGGGAGGAGGAGATACGCAGTATTTT. As protein: CAISGLAGGGDTQYF.

This clonotype was found a few times. The gene calls are TRBV28 and TRBJ2-1; TRBD1 aligns across 7 bases. The V and J ends lost 5 bases and 8 bases, in that order; junction bases with no gene match: 12. The CDR3 is 15 amino acids. From germline, CDR1 is MDHEN and CDR2 SYDVKM. The CDR3 is CASSLPTGMIDEQFF. As DNA, the CDR3 is TGTGCCAGCAGTCTGCCGACAGGGATGATCGATGAGCAGTTCTTC.

This clonotype has only a few counts. The V and J genes are TRBV15 and TRBJ1-5; 10 nucleotides line up with TRBD1. From germline, CDR1 is LNHNV and CDR2 YYDKDF (reference sequence). This CDR3 has 16 amino acids. V shed 3 bases and J 3 bases; nucleotides not matched to a gene: 5. The CDR3 here is CATSRLGQGDNQPQHF. The CDR3, as DNA: TGTGCCACCAGCAGGCTAGGACAGGGGGACAATCAGCCCCAGCATTTT.

This clonotype was detected only a few times. The chain couples TRBV15 to TRBJ2-7, with TRBD1 as a possible D gene (6 bases). Germline loops: CDR1 LNHNV, CDR2 YYDKDF (reference sequence). The CDR3 covers 16 residues. The V and J ends lost 1 base and 0 bases respectively, with 13 bases between them. The CDR3 region has the DNA TGTGCCACCAGCAGAGGCCGGACAGTCCTCTCCTACGAGCAGTACGTC. Amino acids: CATSRGRTVLSYEQYV.

This clonotype was recorded many times. V gene TRBV10-3 combines with J gene TRBJ2-1; 13 bases are shared with TRBD2. Germline values: CDR1 ENHRY, CDR2 SYGVKD. The length of the CDR3 is 16 residues. Trimming took 2 bases from V and 5 from J; bases not matched to a gene: 3. CDR3 nucleotide sequence: TGTGCCATCAGTGAGATAGGACTAGCGGGGGACAATGAGCAGTTCTTC. It is translated as CAISEIGLAGDNEQFF.

The chain links TRBV18 to TRBJ2-7; D may be TRBD1 (5 bases). V lost 4 bases and J 6 bases, leaving 10 bases between the germline ends. The CDR3 runs to 12 residues. CDR1 KGHSH and CDR2 LQKENI come from the germline V gene. The CDR3 reads CASSRQFSEQYF. The CDR3 nucleotides read TGTGCCAGCTCACGACAGTTCTCCGAGCAGTACTTC.

The chain carries TRBV7-2 and TRBJ2-4, with a tentative D call TRBD1 (5 bases). The CDR3 extends over 15 amino acids. Germline values: CDR1 SGHTA, CDR2 FQGNSA. The V end was cut by 5 bases, the J end by 4 bases, with 15 bases between. The chain's CDR3 is CASSPPFAGKNIQYF. In DNA form, the CDR3 reads TGTGCCAGCAGCCCCCCGTTCGCAGGGAAAAACATTCAGTACTTC.

The J gene is TRBJ2-1, the V gene TRBV12-3 or TRBV12-4; either TRBD1 or TRBD2 may fit D (6 bases each). Trimming removed 2 bases from V and 1 base from J, with 18 bases in between. The CDR3 runs 18 residues. CDR3 region: CASSLRGAERVSYNEQFF. CDR3 coding DNA: TGTGCCAGCAGTTTAAGGGGGGCTGAGCGGGTTTCCTACAATGAGCAGTTCTTC.

This clonotype was counted a few times. This chain links TRBV20-1 with TRBJ2-1, with D uncertain. V lost 0 bases, J lost 3 bases, and 9 bases lay in between. Germline V lookup: CDR1 DFQATT, CDR2 SNEGSKA (reference sequence). The CDR3 extends over 14 amino acids. In DNA, the CDR3 is TGCAGTGCTAGAGATATGTCAGGCTACAATGAGCAGTTCTTC. Amino acid sequence: CSARDMSGYNEQFF.

This clonotype was counted between two and nine times. The V gene is TRBV5-1, the J gene TRBJ2-3; 7 nucleotides line up with TRBD2. After removal of 2 bases from V and 3 bases from J, the junction contained 6 bases not matched to a gene. This CDR3 contains 15 residues. Looked up from germline, CDR1 is SGHRS and CDR2 is YFSETQ. The CDR3 bases are TGCGCCAGCAGCTTATGGACTAGTAGTACAGATACGCAGTATTTT. Translated: CASSLWTSSTDTQYF.

This chain links TRBV20-1 with TRBJ1-1; D is perhaps TRBD1 (6 bases). This CDR3 is 15 amino acids long. Germline CDR1 is DFQATT and CDR2 is SNEGSKA (reference sequence). Trimming took 0 bases from V and 3 from J, leaving 14 bases between them. The CDR3 nucleotides are TGCAGTGCTAGAGACCCACTGGGGGCGGACACTGAAGCTTTCTTT. Encoded protein: CSARDPLGADTEAFF.

This clonotype was seen only a few times. This chain links TRBV7-9 with TRBJ1-1, with D unresolved. The length of the CDR3 is 11 residues. Trimming cost V 5 bases and J 11 bases, with 12 bases left between them. CDR1 is SEHNR, CDR2 FQNEAQ, per germline (reference sequence). CDR3: CASSPGVNAFF. As DNA, the CDR3 is TGTGCCAGCAGCCCAGGAGTTAATGCTTTCTTT. The whole variable domain, remainder taken from reference TRBV7-9 and TRBJ1-1, is DTGVSQNPRHKITKRGQNVTFRCDPISEHNRLYWYRQTLGQGPEFLTYFQNEAQLEKSRLLSDRFSAERPKGSFSTLEIQRTEQGDSAMYLCASSPGVNAFFGQGTRLTVV.

Only a few counts were recorded for this clonotype. This chain joins TRBV5-1 and TRBJ1-2; a weak D match, TRBD1 (6 bases). With 0 bases removed from V and 6 bases from J, the gap between germline ends came to 12 bases. Germline CDR1 and CDR2: SGHRS and YFSETQ. CDR3 length: 14 amino acids. For the CDR3, the DNA is TGCGCCAGCAGCTTGGCCTTTGGGGGCGATGGCTACACCTTC. Translating it yields CASSLAFGGDGYTF.

This clonotype showed up many times. The genes are TRBV14 and TRBJ2-3, with 7 bases fitting TRBD1. CDR3 length: 15 residues. Trimming took 2 bases from V and 3 from J; bases not matched to a gene: 5. Germline V CDR1 and CDR2: SGHDN, FVKESK. The CDR3 spells CASSQLRGKTDTQYF. In DNA, the CDR3 is TGTGCCAGCAGCCAACTCAGGGGGAAAACAGATACGCAGTATTTT.

The rearrangement uses TRBV5-1 and TRBJ2-1; TRBD2 matches at 8 bases. CDR1 and CDR2 from the germline V gene are SGHRS and YFSETQ. This CDR3 region has 16 residues. V gave up 4 bases and J gave up 8 bases; unmatched junction bases: 14. CDR3 region: CASSPTGGRGADEQFF. The CDR3, as DNA: TGCGCCAGCAGCCCCACCGGGGGGCGGGGGGCGGATGAGCAGTTCTTC.